This is a list of T cell receptor beta chains from one sample in a study of blood T cells in healthy people across ages. TCRdb recomputed calls from the 5' RACE reads with MiXCR, one row per CDR3 protein. The table has around 1,000,000 distinct CDR3 sequences, roughly a quarter seen once; the top ten hold about 0.8%. The data also belong to a second study, concerning T cells of mothers and their children.

Input material: blood. The receptor set was obtained from a girl aged 2 to 9 in good health. Both conserved end residues are part of each CDR3. The D gene is left open where the match is weak. For some rows the clone size is stated as once, few or many, or as a class when expanded; others skip it.

TRBD1,NA,TRBJ2-1,TRBV29-1,CSVRDRGRTGGYEQFF,TGCAGCGTCAGGGACAGGGGGAGAACGGGAGGGTATGAGCAGTTCTTC
NA,NA,TRBJ2-5,TRBV6-1,CASSEVRTIKETQYF,TGTGCCAGCAGTGAAGTCAGGACAATTAAAGAGACCCAGTACTTC
NA,NA,TRBJ2-5,TRBV14,CASSQGVGFWETQYF,TGTGCCAGCAGCCAAGGGGTCGGCTTTTGGGAGACCCAGTACTTC
NA,few,TRBJ2-5,TRBV27,CASSFSGTPRTETQYF,TGTGCCAGCAGTTTCTCTGGGACTCCGAGGACAGAGACCCAGTACTTC
TRBD1,NA,TRBJ1-2,TRBV3-1,CASSQVEDRGDGYTF,TGTGCCAGCAGCCAAGTTGAGGACAGGGGAGATGGCTACACCTTC
TRBD1,NA,TRBJ2-7,TRBV7-2,CASSYQTGEREQYF,TGTGCCAGCAGCTACCAAACAGGGGAACGCGAGCAGTACTTC
TRBD1,NA,TRBJ2-1,TRBV28,CASIRQGGWNEQFF,TGTGCCAGCATCCGACAGGGGGGGTGGAATGAGCAGTTCTTC
NA,NA,TRBJ1-6,TRBV9,CASSVEPRGLDLHF,TGTGCCAGCAGCGTAGAACCCCGGGGACTCGACCTCCACTTT
NA,few,TRBJ2-5,TRBV6-5,CASSLSPPSVGVRETQYF,TGTGCCAGCAGTTTGAGCCCTCCCAGCGTAGGTGTTCGGGAGACCCAGTACTTC
NA,NA,TRBJ2-3,TRBV28,CATLQGLGTDTQYF,TGTGCCACGCTGCAGGGTCTGGGCACAGATACGCAGTATTTT
TRBD2,NA,TRBJ2-5,TRBV29-1,CSVSGTSSRETQYF,TGCAGCGTCTCCGGGACTAGCAGTCGAGAGACCCAGTACTTC
NA,few,TRBJ2-3,TRBV7-2,CASSLGPIRVWYTDTQYF,TGTGCCAGCAGCTTAGGTCCCATAAGGGTTTGGTACACAGATACGCAGTATTTT
NA,once,TRBJ1-1,TRBV6-1,CASRDNSRNTEAFF,TGTGCCAGCAGGGACAACTCGAGGAACACTGAAGCTTTCTTT
TRBD1,few,TRBJ2-5,TRBV7-9,CASSLSSGATGATETQYF,TGTGCCAGCAGCTTATCGTCTGGGGCGACAGGGGCGACGGAGACCCAGTACTTC
TRBD1,few,TRBJ1-5,TRBV27,CASSFSYRGSNQPQHF,TGTGCCAGCAGTTTCTCGTACAGGGGTAGCAATCAGCCCCAGCATTTT
NA,few,TRBJ2-3,TRBV10-3,CAISEGVRTDTQYF,TGTGCCATCAGTGAGGGGGTGCGCACAGATACGCAGTATTTT
TRBD1,few,TRBJ1-2,TRBV4-2,CASSQVQLTGGYGYTF,TGTGCCAGCAGCCAAGTCCAACTAACAGGGGGCTATGGCTACACCTTC
NA,few,TRBJ2-5,TRBV24-1,CATSGRAYQETQYF,TGTGCCACCAGTGGGCGGGCCTATCAAGAGACCCAGTACTTC
TRBD1,few,TRBJ2-7,TRBV4-3,CASSVTGISYEQYF,TGCGCCAGCAGCGTGACAGGGATTTCCTACGAGCAGTACTTC
NA,NA,TRBJ2-1,TRBV10-3,CAIKASDPNEQFF,TGTGCCATCAAGGCCAGCGACCCCAATGAGCAGTTCTTC
NA,NA,TRBJ2-1,TRBV25-1,CASSVGGGINEQFF,TGTGCCAGCAGTGTAGGGGGGGGGATCAATGAGCAGTTCTTC
NA,NA,TRBJ2-2,TRBV18,CASSPMRGYTGELFF,TGTGCCAGCTCACCGATGAGGGGCTACACCGGGGAGCTGTTTTTT
NA,few,TRBJ1-1,TRBV7-3,CASSSRFPITRWKASF,TGTGCCAGCAGCTCCCGGTTCCCCATTACGCGATGGAAAGCTTCCTTT
TRBD1,NA,TRBJ2-5,TRBV11-3,CASSYDVGTEETQYF,TGTGCCAGCAGCTATGATGTGGGGACAGAAGAGACCCAGTACTTC
NA,few,TRBJ2-5,TRBV4-2,CASSRAAVDASIQETQYF,TGTGCCAGCAGCCGCGCAGCAGTAGACGCAAGTATCCAAGAGACCCAGTACTTC
TRBD2,NA,TRBJ2-7,TRBV20-1,CSAQRREAEQYF,TGCAGTGCCCAGAGACGGGAGGCCGAGCAGTACTTC
TRBD1,NA,TRBJ1-2,TRBV7-9,CASSLAGQGTSRDYGYTF,TGTGCCAGCAGCTTAGCCGGACAGGGGACTAGCCGGGACTATGGCTACACCTTC
TRBD1,NA,TRBJ2-7,TRBV5-1,CASSLKTGFEQYF,TGCGCCAGCAGCCTCAAGACAGGGTTCGAGCAGTACTTC
NA,few,TRBJ1-5,TRBV11-2,CASSLIGGQPQHF,TGTGCCAGCAGCTTAATCGGTGGTCAGCCCCAGCATTTT
TRBD1,NA,TRBJ1-1,TRBV20-1,CSARVGQGAKYNEAFF,TGCAGTGCTAGAGTGGGACAGGGGGCGAAGTATAATGAAGCTTTCTTT
NA,few,TRBJ2-1,TRBV29-1,CSVDVPNEQFF,TGCAGCGTGGATGTTCCCAATGAGCAGTTCTTC
NA,few,TRBJ2-5,TRBV7-2,CASSLVLRDGETQYF,TGTGCCAGCAGCTTAGTCCTTCGGGACGGAGAGACCCAGTACTTC
NA,NA,TRBJ2-7,TRBV15,CATSRGVDSPYEQYF,TGTGCCACCAGCAGAGGGGTCGACAGCCCCTACGAGCAGTACTTC
NA,few,TRBJ1-1,TRBV7-9,CASSLESGSSLNTEAFF,TGTGCCAGCAGCTTAGAGTCGGGTAGCAGCCTGAACACTGAAGCTTTCTTT
NA,NA,TRBJ2-2,TRBV5-1,CASSFRMNTGELFF,TGCGCCAGCAGCTTCAGGATGAACACCGGGGAGCTGTTTTTT
NA,few,TRBJ1-6,TRBV7-6,CASSSDSNNSPLHF,TGTGCCAGCAGCTCGGACAGTAATAATTCACCCCTCCACTTT
TRBD2,few,TRBJ2-1,TRBV7-3,CASSPGLAPEYNEQFF,TGTGCCAGCAGCCCGGGACTAGCCCCAGAGTACAATGAGCAGTTCTTC
NA,once,TRBJ1-4,TRBV13,CASSLSGYSDEKLFF,TGTGCCAGCAGCTTATCCGGGTATTCCGATGAAAAACTGTTTTTT
NA,NA,TRBJ2-3,TRBV2,CASTGKTREDTQYF,TGTGCCAGCACAGGGAAAACTCGAGAAGATACGCAGTATTTT
TRBD1,many,TRBJ1-1,TRBV7-9,CASSGLPQGETEAFF,TGTGCCAGCAGCGGACTCCCGCAGGGGGAAACTGAAGCTTTCTTT
NA,NA,TRBJ2-4,TRBV27,CASSLGGVRDIQYF,TGTGCCAGCAGTTTAGGAGGGGTAAGGGACATTCAGTACTTC